Listed below are T cell receptor beta chains from one sample, sequenced in a study of cytomegalovirus exposure and HLA in healthy donors. Clones were sequenced by immunoSEQ multiplex PCR, and TCRdb holds only the in-frame ones, with some missing. The data contain more than 85,000 clones, roughly three fifths of them seen just once; the ten biggest clones take up about 4.4%. The sample consisted of PBMCs. These receptor sequences come from a human donor in good health. Each CDR3 is given with its conserved first and last residue. A D gene is named only where the DNA matches it firmly. Rows may omit the clone size; those that give it use once, few, many or a size class.

V: TRBV19; D: .; length: 14; J: TRBJ2-3; size: .; CDR3: CASSIGGFTDTQYF; DNA: TGTGCCAGTAGTATAGGAGGGTTCACAGATACGCAGTATTTT
V: TRBV7-9; D: .; length: 14; J: TRBJ2-7; size: .; CDR3: CASSLSGGFDEQYF; DNA: TGTGCCAGCAGCTTATCGGGGGGCTTTGACGAGCAGTACTTC
V: TRBV6-5; D: .; length: 12; J: TRBJ2-7; size: few; CDR3: CASSYWGDEQYF; DNA: TGTGCCAGCAGTTACTGGGGCGACGAGCAGTACTTC
V: TRBV6-5; D: TRBD2; length: 13; J: TRBJ2-1; size: .; CDR3: CASRAGVGNEQFF; DNA: TGTGCCAGCAGGGCGGGAGTTGGGAATGAGCAGTTCTTC
V: TRBV4-1; D: TRBD2; length: 19; J: TRBJ2-1; size: .; CDR3: CASSQVFPPTSGRYNEQFF; DNA: TGCGCCAGCAGCCAAGTATTCCCCCCTACTAGCGGACGATACAATGAGCAGTTCTTC
V: TRBV6-5; D: TRBD2; length: 16; J: TRBJ2-4; size: .; CDR3: CASSYRLAVAKNIQYF; DNA: TGTGCCAGCAGTTACCGACTAGCGGTAGCCAAAAACATTCAGTACTTC
V: TRBV6-5; D: TRBD2; length: 14; J: TRBJ2-1; size: .; CDR3: CASSSGRGGNEQFF; DNA: TGTGCCAGCAGCAGCGGGAGGGGGGGCAATGAGCAGTTCTTC
V: TRBV30; D: .; length: 13; J: TRBJ2-5; size: .; CDR3: CAWSIPGGETQYF; DNA: TGTGCCTGGAGTATCCCGGGGGGCGAGACCCAGTACTTC
V: TRBV29-1; D: .; length: 16; J: TRBJ2-4; size: .; CDR3: CGVQRQVDLAKNIQYF; DNA: TGCGGCGTTCAGAGACAGGTGGACCTGGCCAAAAACATTCAGTACTTC
V: TRBV16; D: .; length: 14; J: TRBJ2-3; size: .; CDR3: CASSQSGGTDTQYF; DNA: TGTGCCAGCAGCCAATCAGGGGGCACAGATACGCAGTATTTT
V: TRBV5-1; D: .; length: 15; J: TRBJ1-2; size: few; CDR3: CASRGRGADNYGYTF; DNA: TGCGCCAGCAGGGGCAGGGGCGCTGATAACTATGGCTACACCTTC
V: TRBV18; D: TRBD2; length: 16; J: TRBJ2-1; size: .; CDR3: CASSPISSGRANEQFF; DNA: TGTGCCAGCTCACCTATTAGCAGCGGGAGGGCCAATGAGCAGTTCTTC
V: TRBV28; D: .; length: 15; J: TRBJ1-1; size: few; CDR3: CASSLEAPANTEAFF; DNA: TGTGCCAGCAGTTTGGAGGCCCCAGCAAACACTGAAGCTTTCTTT
V: TRBV7-8; D: .; length: 12; J: TRBJ2-2; size: .; CDR3: CASKTGSGELFF; DNA: TGTGCCAGCAAAACCGGGTCCGGGGAGCTGTTTTTT
V: TRBV11-2; D: .; length: 13; J: TRBJ1-1; size: .; CDR3: CASSSSWDTEAFF; DNA: TGTGCCAGCAGCTCTAGCTGGGACACTGAAGCTTTCTTT
V: TRBV19; D: .; length: 15; J: TRBJ1-5; size: .; CDR3: CASSSGIRGNQPQHF; DNA: TGTGCCAGTAGCTCAGGGATCAGAGGAAATCAGCCCCAGCATTTT
V: TRBV29-1; D: .; length: 13; J: TRBJ2-3; size: .; CDR3: CSVDDGYTDTQYF; DNA: TGCAGCGTTGATGACGGGTACACAGATACGCAGTATTTT
V: TRBV7-9; D: TRBD2; length: 15; J: TRBJ2-1; size: .; CDR3: CASSPPLAGGHEQFF; DNA: TGTGCCAGCAGCCCCCCCCTAGCGGGAGGACATGAGCAGTTCTTC
V: TRBV7-2; D: TRBD2; length: 14; J: TRBJ2-5; size: .; CDR3: CASSTGTSEETQYF; DNA: TGTGCCAGCAGCACCGGGACTAGTGAAGAGACCCAGTACTTC
V: TRBV28; D: .; length: 15; J: TRBJ2-7; size: .; CDR3: CASSLTGSLSYEQYF; DNA: TGTGCCAGCAGCCTTACAGGGTCCCTTTCCTACGAGCAGTACTTC
V: TRBV6-5; D: TRBD1; length: 13; J: TRBJ2-7; size: few; CDR3: CASSLDRAYEQYF; DNA: TGTGCCAGCAGTTTGGACAGGGCCTACGAGCAGTACTTC
V: TRBV27; D: .; length: 14; J: TRBJ1-5; size: few; CDR3: CASSLGGGNQPQHF; DNA: TGTGCCAGCAGTTTGGGAGGTGGCAATCAGCCCCAGCATTTT
V: TRBV18; D: .; length: 15; J: TRBJ2-5; size: .; CDR3: CASSPGGTAQETQYF; DNA: TGTGCCAGCTCACCTGGCGGGACGGCCCAAGAGACCCAGTACTTC
V: TRBV7-2; D: .; length: 14; J: TRBJ2-3; size: .; CDR3: CASSSSVHSDTQYF; DNA: TGTGCCAGCAGCTCCTCAGTCCATTCAGATACGCAGTATTTT
V: TRBV25-1; D: TRBD2; length: 15; J: TRBJ2-7; size: .; CDR3: CASSGSGSLSYEQYF; DNA: TGTGCCAGCAGCGGTAGCGGGAGCCTTAGTTACGAGCAGTACTTC
V: TRBV4-1; D: .; length: 16; J: TRBJ1-1; size: once; CDR3: CASSQEGAAGNTEAFF; DNA: TGCGCCAGCAGCCAAGAAGGGGCGGCAGGGAACACTGAAGCTTTCTTT